What follows describes a single T cell receptor (beta chain). This clone's antigen is unknown. Base quality data are lacking; no much larger clone is found one base away. This sample was taken from a study of cytomegalovirus exposure and HLA in healthy donors (TCRdb year 2017). In terms of the full investigation: In an earlier analysis of 587 of the donors, less than 350 Gb of sequence data and 90 million to 120 million unique TCR beta sequences from about 190 million T cells were reported. The study used immunosequencing to profile the T cell repertoires of 670 or so subjects and linked those repertoires to cytomegalovirus serostatus. In a later analysis, previously published TCR beta repertoires from hundreds of donors were re-analyzed and high-resolution HLA genotyping was added so that TCR occurrence patterns could be studied. Donor age, sex, ethnicity and CMV serostatus were compiled alongside the repertoire data. Both class I and class II loci were covered by HLA typing, at four-digit resolution. An earlier analysis of around 580 of the donors used high-throughput TCR beta sequencing to judge whether each TCR beta V gene segment behaved as functional or pseudogenic. A later genetic analysis used genome-wide SNP genotypes for about 55% of the 666 donors, treating that subset as a discovery cohort. The later analysis used no new phenotypic data to find candidate immune exposures, relying instead on TCR beta sequences and their occurrence across donors. A handful of DR-DQ haplotypes were handled as single units for association and clustering because linkage in the cohort was strong. Besides the first cohort of 500 to 700 subjects, a separate validation cohort made up of roughly 120 different subjects was used. Among the approximately 420 genotyped donors, 81% belonged to the genetic ancestry cluster associated with self-reported Caucasian donors. Every repertoire in the discovery cohort had been generated on one and the same sequencing platform. To predict cytomegalovirus infection status, the study combined high-throughput TCR immunosequencing, statistical association of individual TCRs with disease status, and machine learning. The aim of the study was to test whether cataloging public T cell receptors could identify signatures of past pathogen exposure. Typing coverage differed by locus: A, B, C, DRB1 and DQB1 were typed in about 620-630 donors, DQA1 in roughly 500, DPA1 in around 580, and DPB1 in 472. An early release that covered about 640 HLA-typed donors contained 300 to 350 gigabases of sequencing data and 70 million to 100 million unique TCR sequences. Among roughly 400 genotyped donors of the cohort, an average of about 240,000 unique TCR beta nucleotide sequences was sequenced per donor, of which 15% to 20% were non-productive. Broader findings and caveats from the paper: According to a later analysis, parvovirus B19, influenza, CMV and Epstein-Barr virus appeared linked to several top co-occurrence clusters. The authors suggested that the approach could potentially be generalized to other disease states and immunological phenotypes. Assigning TCR associations to individual alleles was difficult when HLA alleles, especially DR and DQ, strongly co-occurred. Some IMGT-functional V segments, including TRBV6-2 and TRBV6-3, could not be distinguished by the 87-base-pair reads and were therefore excluded. A cluster of highly shared sequence variants was judged likely to be a technical artifact of the sequencing pipeline. A later analysis associated 15,000 to 20,000 TCR beta sequences with specific HLA alleles at a false discovery rate of 0.05. A later analysis found that HLA-associated TCR beta chains were more clonally expanded and had lower generation probabilities than equally common non-associated chains. According to a later analysis, TCR association rates differed among HLA loci, with DRB1 alleles showing the most associated TCRs and HLA-C alleles showing the fewest. A further reported finding was that TCR beta sequences accurately predicted the HLA-A and HLA-B alleles for most subjects in the first cohort. HLA typing was unavailable for some donors at each locus, so association tests used only the typed subset. The study gave a list of 150 to 200 TCR beta chains associated with cytomegalovirus. The classifier was reported to diagnose cytomegalovirus status with high specificity and sensitivity in both the original cohort and the validation cohort. Roughly uniform sequencing depth across donors was assumed in presence/absence analyses, although this assumption may not hold. An earlier analysis of around 600 of the donors showed that most TCR beta V segments appeared in productive rearrangements either about 90% or about 30% of the time, which broadly matched IMGT annotations. Correlated functional status among segregating V segments might be attributable to linkage disequilibrium, but an unknown experimental factor could not be ruled out. The only immune exposure information available for the cohort was CMV serostatus. According to a later genetic analysis, donors in an Asian-associated ancestry cluster had fewer N-insertions in productive TCRs than the approximately 700-donor mean. Across donors, most TCR sequences were observed very rarely, whereas some public TCRs were present in many individuals. This cohort had only TCR beta chains sequenced, and the lack of alpha or paired-chain data limited which features could be detected. Roughly 17 rarely observed V segments, including chromosome 9 orphons, were excluded from the earlier analysis of several hundred of the donors because counts were too low. A later analysis found that most CMV-associated TCR beta chains appeared HLA-restricted, with HLA associations seemingly driven largely by CMV exposure. In vitro tests confirmed that a few of the cytomegalovirus-associated TCR beta chains recognize cytomegalovirus antigens. V-gene and J-gene trimming of TCR beta chains was associated with a missense DCLRE1C variant in a later genetic analysis, and the association was replicated in an independent cohort.

The library relied on the immunoSEQ multiplex PCR assay. For the multiplex PCR, a mixture combining 60 forward primers for TCR Vbeta segments and 13 reverse primers for TCR Jbeta segments was used. Amplification of the CDR3 region of rearranged TCR beta genes was performed with a multiplex PCR assay on genomic DNA. Amplified TCR beta libraries were sequenced as 87-base-pair reads on the Illumina HiSeq System. The authors' pipeline ran thus. In a later analysis, tens of millions of unique TCR beta chains were counted across the roughly 610 repertoires, and roughly 11 million of these chains were shared by at least two donors. To remove PCR and sequencing errors, raw reads were error-corrected and collapsed into unique sequences using a nearest-neighbor algorithm that merged closely related sequences. CDR3 sequences were aligned to IMGT reference sequences to assign V, D and J gene segments. For a sequence to be retained, a match of at least six nucleotides to both a V gene segment and a J gene segment was required. Rearrangements were called productive when the CDR3 lacked stop codons and stayed in frame with V and J; all others were non-productive. Following IMGT convention, CDR3 was defined as the stretch from the second conserved V-encoded cysteine up to the conserved J-encoded phenylalanine. The earlier analysis of about 530 of the donors excluded any sequence lacking an unambiguous match to a single V gene segment. An earlier analysis of 500 to 600 of the donors classified V segments as functional when productive rearrangements were above 56.7% and as segregating when the standard deviation between donors was above 5%. To diagnose cytomegalovirus status from the catalog of TCR beta chain sequences, a statistical classification framework was built. In a later analysis, TCR nucleotide sequences were compared against IMGT/GENE-DB human TR gene sequences so that V and J genes could be assigned. A later analysis assigned CDR3 sequences and most-parsimonious VDJ recombination scenarios with the TCRdist pipeline. In a later analysis, each TCR beta chain was defined by its CDR3 amino acid sequence together with its V-gene family, and reads lacking a unique V-gene family were excluded. As a way to deal with suspected cross-contamination and a sequencing artifact, a later analysis dropped more than 500 nucleotide sequences that were highly shared and had low generation probability. For each public chain, a later analysis derived a clonal expansion index from normalized ranks of inferred template counts within each repertoire. Generation probabilities in a later analysis came from a VDJ recombination model fitted to out-of-frame rearrangements, and those results were checked against IGoR. In a later analysis, hypergeometric tests were used to score TCR-TCR, TCR-HLA and TCR-CMV co-occurrence, with a repertoire-size bias correction applied to TCR pairs. In a later analysis, false discovery rates were estimated by permuting HLA or CMV assignments 20 times. A later analysis grouped co-occurring TCRs with DBSCAN, adding TCRdist sequence similarity when clustering within HLA-allele-positive subsets. Repertoires with fewer than 30,000 or more than 120,000 public chains were left out of co-occurrence clustering, as were about five repertoires with anomalous nucleotide sharing. This is the immuneACCESS table as TCRdb keeps it, with only in-frame sequences that have V and J called. A part of the clones is gone; compared with another copy, unresolved V genes explain less than half, and the rest is unexplained. Clonal size and the V and J genes are those of that table, whereas D and trimming came from the DNA. This sample comprises about 160,000 clones, approximately 79% of them detected only once. The top ten hold approximately 2% of the sample.

Germline trimming amounts to 0 bases on V and 3 bases on J, with 10 as the count of junction bases outside the gene matches. The germline V gene specifies SGHRS as CDR1 and YFSETQ as CDR2. From cysteine to phenylalanine, the CDR3 is 17 amino acids long. Just the 51-base CDR3 DNA is kept, in frame starting at base 1. The cohort consisted of 600 to 750 healthy bone marrow donors. At the time of sampling, all cohort members were nominally healthy, though unrecorded immune exposures were likely present. The donor was CMV seronegative and belonged to the group of over 300 seronegative cohort members. A peripheral blood sample was provided by each donor, and peripheral blood mononuclear cells were used for TCR beta sequencing. The Qiagen DNeasy Blood Extraction Kit was used to extract genomic DNA from the blood cell samples.

The chain couples TRBV5-1 to TRBJ2-7, with 9 bases matching TRBD2. The sequencing sample was made of PBMCs. The sequence came from a man aged 35 to 55 in good health and CMV-seronegative. The CDR3 corresponds to CASSLGTLAGLYYEQYF. The base sequence is TGCGCCAGCAGCTTGGGCACCCTAGCGGGGCTTTACTACGAGCAGTACTTC.